This T cell receptor beta chain stems from a study of identical twins. Study observations and caveats: A cross-sectional statistical analysis, not follow-up of the same donors, supported the conclusions.

The length of the CDR3 is 13 residues. One entry per CDR3 protein, called by TCRdb with MiXCR from the 5' RACE reads. The repertoire includes roughly 1.6 million distinct CDR3 sequences, less than 35% of them detected once, and about 0.25% sits in the top ten. Comments on this clonotype: Antigen specificity is unknown. The germline gene is not matched at one end of the junction; a read error may be the cause.

The sequence derives from a newborn girl in good health. The genes are TRBV12-3 or TRBV12-4 and TRBJ2-3; no clear D. Sequenced material: cord blood. The CDR3 region is CASSLGGRDAQYF. The CDR3 coding sequence is TGTGCCAGCAGTTTAGGCGGAAGAGATGCGCAGTATTTT.